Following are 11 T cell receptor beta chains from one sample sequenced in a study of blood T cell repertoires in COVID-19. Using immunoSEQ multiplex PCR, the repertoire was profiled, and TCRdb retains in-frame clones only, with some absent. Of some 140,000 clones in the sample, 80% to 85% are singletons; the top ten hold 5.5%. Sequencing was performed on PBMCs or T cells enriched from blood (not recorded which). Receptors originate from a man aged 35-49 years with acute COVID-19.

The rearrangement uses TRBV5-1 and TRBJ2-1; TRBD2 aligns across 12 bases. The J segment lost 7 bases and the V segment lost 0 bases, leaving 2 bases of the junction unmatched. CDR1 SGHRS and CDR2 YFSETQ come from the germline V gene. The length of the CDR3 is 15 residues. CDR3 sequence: CASSLGTSGDNEQFF. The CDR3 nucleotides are TGCGCCAGCAGCTTGGGGACTAGCGGGGATAATGAGCAGTTCTTC.

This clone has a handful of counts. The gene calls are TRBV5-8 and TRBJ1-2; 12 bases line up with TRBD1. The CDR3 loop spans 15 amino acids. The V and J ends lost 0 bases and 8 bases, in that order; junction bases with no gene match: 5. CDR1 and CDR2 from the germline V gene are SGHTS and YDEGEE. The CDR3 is CASSLAGTGGLGYTF. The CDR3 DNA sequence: TGTGCCAGCAGCTTGGCCGGGACAGGGGGCTTAGGCTACACCTTC.

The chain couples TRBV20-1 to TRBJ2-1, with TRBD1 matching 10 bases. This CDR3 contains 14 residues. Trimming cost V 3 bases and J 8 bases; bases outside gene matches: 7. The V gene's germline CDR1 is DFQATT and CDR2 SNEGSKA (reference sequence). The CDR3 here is CSASPGQGYYEQFF. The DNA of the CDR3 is TGCAGTGCTAGTCCGGGACAGGGGTACTATGAGCAGTTCTTC.

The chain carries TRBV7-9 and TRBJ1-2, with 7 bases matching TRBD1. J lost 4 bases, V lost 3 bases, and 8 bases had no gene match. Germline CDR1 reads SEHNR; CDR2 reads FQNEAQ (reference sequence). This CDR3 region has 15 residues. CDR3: CASSLDRDRTYGYTF. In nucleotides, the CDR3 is TGTGCCAGCAGCTTGGACCGGGACAGAACCTATGGCTACACCTTC.

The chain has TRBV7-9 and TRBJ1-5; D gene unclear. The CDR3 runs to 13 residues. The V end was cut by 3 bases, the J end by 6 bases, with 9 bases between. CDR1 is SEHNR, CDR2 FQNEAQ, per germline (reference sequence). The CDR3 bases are TGTGCCAGCAGCTTGGAGGGTGCTCAGCCCCAGCATTTT. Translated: CASSLEGAQPQHF.

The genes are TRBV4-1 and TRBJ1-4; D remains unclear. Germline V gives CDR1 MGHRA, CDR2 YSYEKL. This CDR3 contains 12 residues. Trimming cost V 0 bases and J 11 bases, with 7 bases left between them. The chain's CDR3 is CASSQDAGKLFF. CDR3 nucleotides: TGCGCCAGCAGCCAAGATGCCGGGAAACTGTTTTTT.

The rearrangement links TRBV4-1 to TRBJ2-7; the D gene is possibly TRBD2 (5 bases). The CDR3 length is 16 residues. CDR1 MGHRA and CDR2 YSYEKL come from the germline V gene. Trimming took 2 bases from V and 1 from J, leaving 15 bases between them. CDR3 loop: CASSQSHSRGSYEQYF. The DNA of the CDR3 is TGCGCCAGCAGCCAATCCCACTCGCGCGGGTCCTACGAGCAGTACTTC.

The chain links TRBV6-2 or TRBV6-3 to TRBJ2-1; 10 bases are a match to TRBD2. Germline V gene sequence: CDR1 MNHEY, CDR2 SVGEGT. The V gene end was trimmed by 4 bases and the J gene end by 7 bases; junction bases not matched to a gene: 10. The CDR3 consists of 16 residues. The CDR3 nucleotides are TGTGCCAGCAGTTCAATTCTAGCGGGAGAGTTTAATGAGCAGTTCTTC. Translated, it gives CASSSILAGEFNEQFF.

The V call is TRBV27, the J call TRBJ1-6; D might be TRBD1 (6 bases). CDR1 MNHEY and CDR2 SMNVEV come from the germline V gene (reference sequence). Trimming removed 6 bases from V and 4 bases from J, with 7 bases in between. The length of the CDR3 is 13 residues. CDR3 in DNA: TGTGCCAGCAGCGGACAGTATAATTCACCCCTCCACTTT. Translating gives CASSGQYNSPLHF.

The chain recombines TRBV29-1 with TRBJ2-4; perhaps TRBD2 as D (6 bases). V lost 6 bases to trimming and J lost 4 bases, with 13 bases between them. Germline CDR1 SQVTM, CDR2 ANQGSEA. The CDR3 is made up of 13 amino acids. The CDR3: CSVEGGGKNIQYF. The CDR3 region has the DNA TGCAGCGTGGAGGGAGGAGGAAAAAACATTCAGTACTTC.

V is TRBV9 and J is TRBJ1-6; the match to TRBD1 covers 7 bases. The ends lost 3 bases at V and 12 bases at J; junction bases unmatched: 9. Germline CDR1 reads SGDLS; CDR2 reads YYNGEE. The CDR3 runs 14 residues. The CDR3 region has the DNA TGTGCCAGCAGCGGAGAGGGACAGCTTATACCCCTCCACTTT. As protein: CASSGEGQLIPLHF.